Below are 5 T cell receptor beta chains sequenced from a single sample in a study of shared clonotypes between healthy human individuals. Naive CD8 cells lacked CD45RO, underwent positive selection for CCR7 and left out terminally differentiated effector memory CD45RA+ cells. The table came from immunoSEQ multiplex PCR; TCRdb's copy has only in-frame clones and leaves some out. The sample includes nearly 2 million clones, about 95% of them seen just once. Sequenced input: naive CD8+ T cells sorted from blood. All receptors derive from a man aged 18 to 30 in good health.

The V gene is TRBV2, the J gene TRBJ1-1; D uncertain. The CDR3 contains 14 residues. Germline values: CDR1 SNHLY, CDR2 FYNNEI. V dropped 8 bases and J dropped 1 base, with 14 bases sitting between them. The CDR3 spells CASCPADSNTEAFF. As DNA, the CDR3 is TGTGCCAGCTGCCCCGCCGATTCGAACACTGAAGCTTTCTTT.

This chain uses TRBV2 with TRBJ2-5, with D unresolved. The CDR3 is 10 residues long. V lost 5 bases, J lost 7 bases, and 5 bases lay in between. Per germline, CDR1 SNHLY and CDR2 FYNNEI. CDR3 sequence: CASSLGTQYF. CDR3 nucleotides: TGTGCCAGCAGTCTCGGGACCCAGTACTTC.

The gene calls are TRBV27 and TRBJ2-1, with 8 nucleotides matching TRBD2. Germline CDR1 reads MNHEY; CDR2 reads SMNVEV (reference sequence). The CDR3 sequence is 13 residues long. The junction had 11 bases not matched to a gene; V was cut back by 5 bases and J by 14 bases. CDR3 sequence reads: CASSQGLAEGEFF. Written as DNA, the CDR3 is TGTGCCAGCAGTCAAGGACTAGCTGAAGGAGAGTTCTTC.

Comments on this clone: This same CDR3 is encoded by further DNA sequences in the sample. The V call is TRBV5-6, the J call TRBJ2-7, with unresolved D. Trimming took off 0 bases at V and 4 bases at J, with 8 bases between the two ends. CDR1 and CDR2 (germline): SGHDT, YYEEEE. The CDR3 is made up of 13 amino acids. CDR3 in DNA: TGTGCCAGCAGCTTGGAATTCTCGTACGAGCAGTACTTC. It encodes CASSLEFSYEQYF. The full variable domain, in which reference TRBV5-6 and TRBJ2-7 provide the parts outside the CDR3, is DAGVTQSPTHLIKTRGQQVTLRCSPKSGHDTVSWYQQALGQGPQFIFQYYEEEERQRGNFPDRFSGHQFPNYSSELNVNALLLGDSALYLCASSLEFSYEQYFGPGTRLTVT.

The genes are TRBV10-2 and TRBJ2-1; D might be TRBD2 (5 bases). The CDR3 is made up of 14 amino acids. Looked up from germline, CDR1 is WSHSY and CDR2 is SAAADI. V dropped 5 bases and J dropped 5 bases, with 13 bases sitting between them. The CDR3 DNA reads as TGCGCCAGCAGTTTCGGGGAAATCGACAATGAGCAGTTCTTC. Translating gives CASSFGEIDNEQFF.